The following is a T cell receptor beta chain sequence with its context. These data belong to a study of blood T cell repertoires in COVID-19. V was cut by 3 bases and J by 6 bases, with 13 bases left in between. This CDR3 region has 14 residues. Germline CDR1 SGDLS, CDR2 YYNGEE. Sequencing used immunoSEQ multiplex PCR; TCRdb keeps in-frame clones, though not all of them. In the table there are nearly 55,000 clones, 70% to 90% of which are singletons. The sequence was collected from a man between 65 and 80 years old with active COVID-19. This chain links TRBV9 with TRBJ2-1; no reliable D call. What was sequenced was peripheral blood. This chain's CDR3 is CASSGSLAFNEQFF. The CDR3 region has the DNA TGTGCCAGCAGCGGGAGTCTTGCATTCAATGAGCAGTTCTTC.